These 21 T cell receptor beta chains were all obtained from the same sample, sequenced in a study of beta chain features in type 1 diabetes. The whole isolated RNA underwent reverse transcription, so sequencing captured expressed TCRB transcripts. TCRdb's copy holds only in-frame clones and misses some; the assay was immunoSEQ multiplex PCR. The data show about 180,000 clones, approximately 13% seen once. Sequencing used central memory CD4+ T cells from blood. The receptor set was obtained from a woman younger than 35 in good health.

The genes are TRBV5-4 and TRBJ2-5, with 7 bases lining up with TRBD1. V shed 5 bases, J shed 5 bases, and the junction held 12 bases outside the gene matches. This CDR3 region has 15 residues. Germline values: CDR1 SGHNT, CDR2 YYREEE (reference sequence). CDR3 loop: CASRSETGYGETQYF. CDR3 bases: TGTGCCAGCAGGTCTGAGACAGGGTACGGGGAGACCCAGTACTTC.

Here the CDR3 reads CASSQDRPYEQYF. DNA of the CDR3: TGTGCCAGCAGTCAGGACAGACCGTACGAGCAGTACTTC. This sequence joins TRBV28 and TRBJ2-7, with D perhaps TRBD1 (6 bases). This CDR3 region has 13 residues. V dropped 5 bases and J dropped 4 bases, with 12 bases sitting between them. CDR1 MDHEN and CDR2 SYDVKM come from the germline V gene.

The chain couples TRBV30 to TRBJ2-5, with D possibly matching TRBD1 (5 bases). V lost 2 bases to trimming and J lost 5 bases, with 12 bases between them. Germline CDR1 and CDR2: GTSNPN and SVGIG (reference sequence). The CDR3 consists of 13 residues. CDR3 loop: CAWSSGRRETQYF. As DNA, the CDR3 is TGTGCCTGGAGTTCAGGGCGTCGGGAGACCCAGTACTTC.

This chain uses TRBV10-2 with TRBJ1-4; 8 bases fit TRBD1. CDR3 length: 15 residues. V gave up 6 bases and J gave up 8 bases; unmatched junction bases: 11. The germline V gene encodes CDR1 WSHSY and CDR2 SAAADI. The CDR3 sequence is CASSRTGGEWEKLFF. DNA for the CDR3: TGCGCCAGCAGCCGAACAGGGGGTGAATGGGAAAAACTGTTTTTT.

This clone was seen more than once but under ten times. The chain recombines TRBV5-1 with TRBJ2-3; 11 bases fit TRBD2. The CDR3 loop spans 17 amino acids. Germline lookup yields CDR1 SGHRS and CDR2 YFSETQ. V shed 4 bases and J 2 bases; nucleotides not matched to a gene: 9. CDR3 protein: CASSEQPSGRTTDTQYF. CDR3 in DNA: TGCGCCAGCAGCGAACAACCTAGCGGGAGGACCACAGATACGCAGTATTTT.

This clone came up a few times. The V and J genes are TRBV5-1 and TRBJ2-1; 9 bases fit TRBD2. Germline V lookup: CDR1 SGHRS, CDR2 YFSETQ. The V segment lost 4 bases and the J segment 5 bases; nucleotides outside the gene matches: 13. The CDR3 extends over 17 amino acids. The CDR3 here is CASSPGGGRALHNEQFF. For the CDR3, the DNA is TGCGCCAGCAGCCCTGGTGGCGGGAGGGCCCTTCACAATGAGCAGTTCTTC.

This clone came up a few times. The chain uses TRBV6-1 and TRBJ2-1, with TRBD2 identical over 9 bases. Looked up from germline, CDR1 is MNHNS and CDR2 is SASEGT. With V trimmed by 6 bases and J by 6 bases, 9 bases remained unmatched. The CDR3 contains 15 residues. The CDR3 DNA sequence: TGTGCCAGCAGCCCCGGGACTAGCATGGGCAATGAGCAGTTCTTC. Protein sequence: CASSPGTSMGNEQFF.

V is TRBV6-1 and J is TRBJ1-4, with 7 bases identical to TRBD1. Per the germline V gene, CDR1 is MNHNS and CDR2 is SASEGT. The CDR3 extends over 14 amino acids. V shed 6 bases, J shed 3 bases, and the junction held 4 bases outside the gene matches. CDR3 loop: CASRVTGANEKLFF. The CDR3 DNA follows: TGTGCCAGCAGAGTAACAGGGGCTAATGAAAAACTGTTTTTT.

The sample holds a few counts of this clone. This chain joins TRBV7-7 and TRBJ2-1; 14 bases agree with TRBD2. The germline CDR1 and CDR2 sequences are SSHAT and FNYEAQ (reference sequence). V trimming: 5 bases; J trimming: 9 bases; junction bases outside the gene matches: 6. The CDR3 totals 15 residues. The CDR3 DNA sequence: TGTGCCAGCAGCCGACTAGCGGGAGGGAGGGGTGAGCAGTTCTTC. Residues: CASSRLAGGRGEQFF.

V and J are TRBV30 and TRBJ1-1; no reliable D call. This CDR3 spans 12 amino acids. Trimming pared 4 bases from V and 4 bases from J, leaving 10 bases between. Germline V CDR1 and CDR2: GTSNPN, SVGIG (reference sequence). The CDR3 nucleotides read TGTGCCTGGACCCCCCGGAGCACTGAAGCTTTCTTT. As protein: CAWTPRSTEAFF.

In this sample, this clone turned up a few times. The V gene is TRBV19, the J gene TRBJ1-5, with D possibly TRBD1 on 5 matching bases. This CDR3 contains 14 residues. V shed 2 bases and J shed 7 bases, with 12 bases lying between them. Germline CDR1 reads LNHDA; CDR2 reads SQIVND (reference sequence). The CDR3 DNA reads TGTGCCAGTAGTATATCCGACAGACGACAGCCCCAGCATTTT. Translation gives CASSISDRRQPQHF.

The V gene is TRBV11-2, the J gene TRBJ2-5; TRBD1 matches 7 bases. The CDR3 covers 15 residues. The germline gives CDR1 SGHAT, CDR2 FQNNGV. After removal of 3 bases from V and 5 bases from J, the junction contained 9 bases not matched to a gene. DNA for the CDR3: TGTGCCAGCAGCTTGACAGGGATTAGCACGGAGACCCAGTACTTC. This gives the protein CASSLTGISTETQYF.

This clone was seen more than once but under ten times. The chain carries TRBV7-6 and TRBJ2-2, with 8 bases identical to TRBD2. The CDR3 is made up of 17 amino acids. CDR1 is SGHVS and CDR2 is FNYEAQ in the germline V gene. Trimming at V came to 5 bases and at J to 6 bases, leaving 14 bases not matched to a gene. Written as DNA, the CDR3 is TGTGCCAGCAGCCCCAGAGCGGGGGCCCCTGTGGCCGGGGAGCTGTTTTTT. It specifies CASSPRAGAPVAGELFF.

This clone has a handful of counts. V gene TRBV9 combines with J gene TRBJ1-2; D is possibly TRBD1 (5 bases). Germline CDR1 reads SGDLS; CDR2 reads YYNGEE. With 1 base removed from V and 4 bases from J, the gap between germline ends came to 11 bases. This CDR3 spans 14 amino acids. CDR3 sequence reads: CASSVKTALYGYTF. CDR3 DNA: TGTGCCAGCAGCGTAAAGACAGCCCTCTATGGCTACACCTTC. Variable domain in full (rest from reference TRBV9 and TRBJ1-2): DSGVTQTPKHLITATGQRVTLRCSPRSGDLSVYWYQQSLDQGLQFLIQYYNGEERAKGNILERFSAQQFPDLHSELNLSSLELGDSALYFCASSVKTALYGYTFGSGTRLTVV.

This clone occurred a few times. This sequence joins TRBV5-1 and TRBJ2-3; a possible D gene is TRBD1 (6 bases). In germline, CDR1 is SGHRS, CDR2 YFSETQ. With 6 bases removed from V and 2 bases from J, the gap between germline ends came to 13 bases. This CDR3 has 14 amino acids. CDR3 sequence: CASIPDSTTDTQYF. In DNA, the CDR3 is TGCGCCAGCATCCCGGACAGCACCACAGATACGCAGTATTTT.

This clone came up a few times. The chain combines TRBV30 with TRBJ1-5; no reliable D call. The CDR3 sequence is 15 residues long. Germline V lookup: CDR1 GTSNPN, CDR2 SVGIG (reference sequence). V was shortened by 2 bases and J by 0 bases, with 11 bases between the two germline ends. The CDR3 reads CAWSRPGSSNQPQHF. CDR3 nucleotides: TGTGCCTGGAGTCGCCCGGGGAGTAGCAATCAGCCCCAGCATTTT.

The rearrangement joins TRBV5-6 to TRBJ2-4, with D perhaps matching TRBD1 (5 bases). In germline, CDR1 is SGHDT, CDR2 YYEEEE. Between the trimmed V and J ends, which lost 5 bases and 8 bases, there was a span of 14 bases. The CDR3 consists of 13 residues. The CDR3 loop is CASSLRSQDIQYF. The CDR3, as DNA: TGTGCCAGCAGTTTGAGGTCACAGGACATTCAGTACTTC. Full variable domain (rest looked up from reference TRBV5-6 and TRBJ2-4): DAGVTQSPTHLIKTRGQQVTLRCSPKSGHDTVSWYQQALGQGPQFIFQYYEEEERQRGNFPDRFSGHQFPNYSSELNVNALLLGDSALYLCASSLRSQDIQYFGAGTRLSVL.

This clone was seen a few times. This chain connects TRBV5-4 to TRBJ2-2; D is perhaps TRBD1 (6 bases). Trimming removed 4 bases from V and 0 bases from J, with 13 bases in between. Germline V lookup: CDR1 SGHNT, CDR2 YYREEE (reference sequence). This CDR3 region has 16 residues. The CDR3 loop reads CASSTRDNANTGELFF. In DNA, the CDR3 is TGTGCCAGCAGCACCAGGGACAATGCGAACACCGGGGAGCTGTTTTTT.

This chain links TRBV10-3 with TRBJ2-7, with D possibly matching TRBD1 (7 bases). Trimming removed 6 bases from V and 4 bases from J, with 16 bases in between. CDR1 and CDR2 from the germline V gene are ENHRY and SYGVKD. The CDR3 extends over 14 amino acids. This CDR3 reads CAIREQGDSYEQYF. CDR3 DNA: TGTGCCATCAGGGAGCAGGGGGACTCGTACGAGCAGTACTTC.

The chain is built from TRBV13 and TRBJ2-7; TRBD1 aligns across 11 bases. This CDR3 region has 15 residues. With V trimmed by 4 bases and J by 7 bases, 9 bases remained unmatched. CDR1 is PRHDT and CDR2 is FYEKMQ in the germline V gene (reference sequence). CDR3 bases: TGTGCCAGCAGCTGGACCGGGACAGGGGGTTGGGAGCAGTACTTC. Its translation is CASSWTGTGGWEQYF.

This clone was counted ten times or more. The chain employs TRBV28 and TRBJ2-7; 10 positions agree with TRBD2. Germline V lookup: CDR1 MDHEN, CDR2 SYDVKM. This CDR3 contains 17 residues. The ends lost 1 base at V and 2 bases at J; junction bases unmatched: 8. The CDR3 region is CASSLSSGGVIAYEQYF. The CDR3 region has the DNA TGTGCCAGCAGTTTATCTAGCGGGGGAGTAATCGCCTACGAGCAGTACTTC. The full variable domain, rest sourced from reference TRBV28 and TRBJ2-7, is DVKVTQSSRYLVKRTGEKVFLECVQDMDHENMFWYRQDPGLGLRLIYFSYDVKMKEKGDIPEGYSVSREKKERFSLILESASTNQTSMYLCASSLSSGGVIAYEQYFGPGTRLTVT.